The clone carrying this TCR beta chain has a handful of counts. Its antigen is not known. This entry belongs to a study of tumor-infiltrating lymphocytes in localized non-small cell lung cancer. Overall study results and limits: TCR sequencing covered a subset of patients with enough tissue.

CDR1 and CDR2 (germline): GTSNPN, SVGIG (reference sequence). The V end was cut by 4 bases, the J end by 3 bases, with 10 bases between. The CDR3 consists of 13 residues. Assay used: immunoSEQ multiplex PCR; TCRdb lists only in-frame clones, some missing. The sample has approximately 15,000 clones, 60% to 80% seen once; the top ten hold roughly 4.3%. This chain uses TRBV30 with TRBJ1-5, with D hard to call. The material sequenced was lung tumor tissue. The TCR originated in a human donor with non-small cell lung cancer. The CDR3 DNA reads as TGTGCCTGGAATGATGATATCAATCAGCCCCAGCATTTT. The encoded protein is CAWNDDINQPQHF.